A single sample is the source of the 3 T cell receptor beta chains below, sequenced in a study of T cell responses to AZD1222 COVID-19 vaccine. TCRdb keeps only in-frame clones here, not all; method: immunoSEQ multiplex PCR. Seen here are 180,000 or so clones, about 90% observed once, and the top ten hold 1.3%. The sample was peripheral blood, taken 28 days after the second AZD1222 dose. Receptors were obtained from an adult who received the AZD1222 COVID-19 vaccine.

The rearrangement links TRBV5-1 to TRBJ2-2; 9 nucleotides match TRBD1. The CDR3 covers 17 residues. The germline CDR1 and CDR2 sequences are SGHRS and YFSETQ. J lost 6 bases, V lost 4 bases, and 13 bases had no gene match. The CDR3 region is CASSQGSGDRVSGELFF. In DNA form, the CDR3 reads TGCGCCAGCAGCCAAGGGTCGGGGGACAGGGTCTCCGGGGAGCTGTTTTTT.

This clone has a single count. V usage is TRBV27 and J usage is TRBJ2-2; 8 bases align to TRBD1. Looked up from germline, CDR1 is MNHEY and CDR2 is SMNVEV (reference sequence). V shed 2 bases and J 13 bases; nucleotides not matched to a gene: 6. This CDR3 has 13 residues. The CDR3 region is CASSLHTDRGLFF. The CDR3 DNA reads TGTGCCAGCAGTTTACATACCGACAGGGGGCTGTTTTTT.

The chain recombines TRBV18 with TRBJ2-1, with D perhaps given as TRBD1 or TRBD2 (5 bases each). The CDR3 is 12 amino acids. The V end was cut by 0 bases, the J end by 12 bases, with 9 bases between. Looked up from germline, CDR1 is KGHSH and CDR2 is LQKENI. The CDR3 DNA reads TGTGCCAGCTCACCACCGGGACGTGGGCAGTTCTTC. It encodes CASSPPGRGQFF.